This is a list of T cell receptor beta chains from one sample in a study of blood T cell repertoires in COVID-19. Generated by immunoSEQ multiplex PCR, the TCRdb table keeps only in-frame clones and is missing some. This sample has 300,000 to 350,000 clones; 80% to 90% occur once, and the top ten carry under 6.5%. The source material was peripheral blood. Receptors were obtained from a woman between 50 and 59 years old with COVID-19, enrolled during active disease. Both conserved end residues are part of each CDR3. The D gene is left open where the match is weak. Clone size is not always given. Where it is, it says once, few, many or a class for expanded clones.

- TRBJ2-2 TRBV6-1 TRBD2 CASSGSRLANTGELFF TGTGCCAGCAGTGGTTCGCGACTAGCAAACACCGGGGAGCTGTTTTTT
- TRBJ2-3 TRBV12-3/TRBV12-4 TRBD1 CASSRGQGSQYF TGTGCCAGCAGCCGAGGACAGGGATCCCAGTATTTT
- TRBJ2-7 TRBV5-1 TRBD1 CASSRQGGYEQYF TGCGCCAGCAGCCGACAGGGCGGCTACGAGCAGTACTTC
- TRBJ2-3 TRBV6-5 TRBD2 CASARWGGDTQYF TGTGCCAGCGCCCGGTGGGGGGGAGATACGCAGTATTTT
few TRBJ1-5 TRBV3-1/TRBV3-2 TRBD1 CASSQGRQGLGQPQHF TGTGCCAGCAGCCAAGGACGACAGGGCTTAGGTCAGCCCCAGCATTTT
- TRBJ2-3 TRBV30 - CAGLGLFGLTDTQYF TGTGCCGGATTAGGACTATTCGGGCTGACAGATACGCAGTATTTT
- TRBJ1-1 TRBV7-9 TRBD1 CASNPRGTGWTEAFF TGTGCCAGCAACCCCAGGGGGACAGGGTGGACTGAAGCTTTCTTT
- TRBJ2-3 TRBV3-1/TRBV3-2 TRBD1 CASSHGRTGKADTQYF TGTGCCAGCAGCCATGGGAGGACAGGGAAGGCAGATACGCAGTATTTT
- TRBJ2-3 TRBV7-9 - CASSALVIGGDTQYF TGTGCCAGCAGCGCATTAGTAATCGGAGGGGATACGCAGTATTTT
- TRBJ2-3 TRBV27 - CASSLSNRVRDTQYF TGTGCCAGCAGTTTATCGAACAGGGTAAGGGATACGCAGTATTTT
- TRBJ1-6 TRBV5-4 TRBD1 CASSQPTGTLHF TGTGCCAGCAGCCAACCGACAGGGACCCTCCACTTT
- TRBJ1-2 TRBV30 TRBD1 CAWSSGTGDYGYTF TGTGCCTGGAGTTCCGGGACAGGGGACTATGGCTACACCTTC
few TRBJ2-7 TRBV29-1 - CSARGSGVYEQYF TGCAGCGCCCGGGGTAGCGGAGTCTACGAGCAGTACTTC
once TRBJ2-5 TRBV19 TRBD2 CASTKSGSVETQYF TGTGCCAGTACCAAGAGCGGGAGCGTAGAGACCCAGTACTTC
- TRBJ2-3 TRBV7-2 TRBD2 CASSHTSGTSTDTQYF TGTGCCAGCAGCCATACTAGCGGGACTAGCACAGATACGCAGTATTTT
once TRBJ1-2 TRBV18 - CASSPQGRYGYTF TGTGCCAGCTCACCCCAGGGGCGCTATGGCTACACCTTC
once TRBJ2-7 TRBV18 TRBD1 CASSPWTGGDEQYF TGTGCCAGCTCACCATGGACAGGGGGGGACGAGCAGTACTTC
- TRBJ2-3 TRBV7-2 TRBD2 CASSPGRGRAATQYF TGTGCCAGCAGCCCCGGGAGGGGGAGGGCCGCCACGCAGTATTTT
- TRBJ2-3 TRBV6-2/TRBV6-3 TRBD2 CASSGRAKDTQYF TGTGCCAGTAGCGGGAGGGCCAAAGATACGCAGTATTTT
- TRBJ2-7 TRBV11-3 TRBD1 CASSLPGQGFYEQYF TGTGCCAGCAGCTTGCCGGGACAGGGGTTCTACGAGCAGTACTTC
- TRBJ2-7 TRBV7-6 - CASSSSVSQGEQYF TGTGCCAGCAGCTCTTCGGTCTCCCAGGGGGAGCAGTACTTC
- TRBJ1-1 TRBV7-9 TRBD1 CASSFRGPTEAFF TGTGCCAGCAGCTTTAGGGGGCCAACTGAAGCTTTCTTT
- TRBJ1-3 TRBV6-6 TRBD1 CASSRVGGTGVFSGNTIYF TGTGCCAGCAGTCGCGTCGGCGGGACAGGGGTCTTCTCTGGAAACACCATATATTTT
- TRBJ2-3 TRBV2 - CASSHQNTQYF TGTGCCAGCAGTCACCAGAATACGCAGTATTTT
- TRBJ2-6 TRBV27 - CASSLDREGPSGANVLTF TGTGCCAGCAGTCTGGACAGGGAGGGACCATCTGGGGCCAACGTCCTGACTTTC
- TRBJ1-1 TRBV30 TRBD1 CAWSLGAGGRGTEAFF TGTGCCTGGTCCCTTGGGGCAGGGGGCCGTGGTACTGAAGCTTTCTTT
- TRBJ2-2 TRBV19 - CASSIQNTGELFF TGTGCCAGTAGTATTCAGAACACCGGGGAGCTGTTTTTT